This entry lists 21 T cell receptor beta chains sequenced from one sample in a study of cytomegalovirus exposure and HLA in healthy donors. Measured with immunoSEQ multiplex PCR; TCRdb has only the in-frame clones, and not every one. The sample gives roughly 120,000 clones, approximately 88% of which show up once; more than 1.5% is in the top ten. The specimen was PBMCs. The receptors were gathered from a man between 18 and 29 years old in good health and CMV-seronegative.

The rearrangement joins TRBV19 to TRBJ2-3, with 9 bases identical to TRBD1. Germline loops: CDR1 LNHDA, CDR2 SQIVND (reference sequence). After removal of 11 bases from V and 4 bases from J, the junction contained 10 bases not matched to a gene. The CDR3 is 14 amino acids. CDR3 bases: TGTGCCTGCAAAAAACAGGGGGCGGCAGATACGCAGTATTTT. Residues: CACKKQGAADTQYF.

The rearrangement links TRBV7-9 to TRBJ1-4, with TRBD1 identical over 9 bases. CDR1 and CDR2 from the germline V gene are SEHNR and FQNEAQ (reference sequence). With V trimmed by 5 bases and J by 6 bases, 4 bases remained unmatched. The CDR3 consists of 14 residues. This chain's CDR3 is CASSPDRGDEKLFF. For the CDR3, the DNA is TGTGCCAGCAGCCCGGACAGGGGAGATGAAAAACTGTTTTTT.

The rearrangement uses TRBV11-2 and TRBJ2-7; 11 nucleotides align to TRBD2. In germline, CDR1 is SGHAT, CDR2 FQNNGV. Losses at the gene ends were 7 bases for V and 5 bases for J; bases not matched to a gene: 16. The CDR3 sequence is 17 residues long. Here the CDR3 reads CASTDGLVAGGVHEQYF. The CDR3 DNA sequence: TGTGCCAGCACCGACGGTCTGGTAGCGGGAGGGGTCCACGAGCAGTACTTC.

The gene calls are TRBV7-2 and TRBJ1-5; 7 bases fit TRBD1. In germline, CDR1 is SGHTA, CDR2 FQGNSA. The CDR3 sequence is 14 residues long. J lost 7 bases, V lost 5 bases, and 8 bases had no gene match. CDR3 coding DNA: TGTGCCAGCAGCACCAGGGGGTCAGGGCAGCCCCAGCATTTT. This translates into CASSTRGSGQPQHF.

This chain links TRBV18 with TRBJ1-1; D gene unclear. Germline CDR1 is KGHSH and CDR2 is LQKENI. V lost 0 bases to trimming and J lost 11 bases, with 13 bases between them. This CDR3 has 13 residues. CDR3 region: CASSPPLRGSAFF. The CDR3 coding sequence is TGTGCCAGCTCACCACCCCTACGGGGTTCGGCTTTCTTT.

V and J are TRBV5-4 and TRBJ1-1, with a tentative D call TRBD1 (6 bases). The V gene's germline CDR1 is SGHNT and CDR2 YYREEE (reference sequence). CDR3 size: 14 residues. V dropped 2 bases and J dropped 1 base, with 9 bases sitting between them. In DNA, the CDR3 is TGTGCCAGCAGCTTCAGGGGACCGAACACTGAAGCTTTCTTT. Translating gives CASSFRGPNTEAFF.

The DNA for the CDR3 is TGTGCCAGCAGCCCTACCGAGATAGACAATGAGCAGTTCTTC. Translation gives CASSPTEIDNEQFF. The rearrangement links TRBV7-8 to TRBJ2-1; no firm D call. The CDR3 runs to 14 residues. The ends were cut back, 5 bases at V and 5 bases at J, with 13 bases in the middle. The germline V gene encodes CDR1 SGHVS and CDR2 FQNEAQ.

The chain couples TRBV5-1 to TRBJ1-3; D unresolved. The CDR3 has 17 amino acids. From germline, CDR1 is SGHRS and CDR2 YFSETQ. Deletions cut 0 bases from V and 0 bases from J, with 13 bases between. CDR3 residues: CASSLGAGIYSGNTIYF. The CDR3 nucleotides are TGCGCCAGCAGCTTGGGGGCCGGTATCTACTCTGGAAACACCATATATTTT.

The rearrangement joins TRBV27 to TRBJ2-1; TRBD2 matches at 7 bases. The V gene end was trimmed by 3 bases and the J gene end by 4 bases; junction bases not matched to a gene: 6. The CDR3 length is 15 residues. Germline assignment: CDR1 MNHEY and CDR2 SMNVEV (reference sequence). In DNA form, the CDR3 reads TGTGCCAGCAGTTTCCGAGCGGGAAATTACAATGAGCAGTTCTTC. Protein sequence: CASSFRAGNYNEQFF.

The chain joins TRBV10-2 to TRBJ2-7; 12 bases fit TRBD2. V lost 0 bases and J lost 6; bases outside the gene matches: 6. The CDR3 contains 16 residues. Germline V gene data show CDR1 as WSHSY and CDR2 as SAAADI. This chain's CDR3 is CASSESTSGRLGEQYF. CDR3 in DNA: TGCGCCAGCAGTGAGTCCACTAGCGGGAGGTTGGGCGAGCAGTACTTC.

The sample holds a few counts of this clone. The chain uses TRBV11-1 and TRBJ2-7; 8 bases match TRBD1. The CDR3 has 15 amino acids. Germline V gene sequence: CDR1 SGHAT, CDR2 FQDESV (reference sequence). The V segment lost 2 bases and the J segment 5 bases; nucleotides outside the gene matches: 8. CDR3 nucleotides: TGTGCCAGCAGCTTATCATCAGGGGGCTTCAACGAGCAGTACTTC. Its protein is CASSLSSGGFNEQYF.

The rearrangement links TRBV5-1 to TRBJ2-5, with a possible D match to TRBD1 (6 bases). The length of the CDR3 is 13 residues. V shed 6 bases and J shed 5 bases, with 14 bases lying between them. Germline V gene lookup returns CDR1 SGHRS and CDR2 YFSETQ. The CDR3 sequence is CASKQGVGETQYF. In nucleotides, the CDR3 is TGCGCCAGCAAACAGGGTGTGGGGGAGACCCAGTACTTC. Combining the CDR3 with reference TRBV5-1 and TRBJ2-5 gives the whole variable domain KAGVTQTPRYLIKTRGQQVTLSCSPISGHRSVSWYQQTPGQGLQFLFEYFSETQRNKGNFPGRFSGRQFSNSRSEMNVSTLELGDSALYLCASKQGVGETQYFGPGTRLLVL.

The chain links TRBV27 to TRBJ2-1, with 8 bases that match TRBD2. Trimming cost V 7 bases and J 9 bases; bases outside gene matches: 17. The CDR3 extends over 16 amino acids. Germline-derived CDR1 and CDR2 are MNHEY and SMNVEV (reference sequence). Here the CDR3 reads CASTTLYTSGRGEQFF. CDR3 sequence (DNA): TGTGCCAGCACCACCCTTTACACTAGCGGCCGTGGTGAGCAGTTCTTC.

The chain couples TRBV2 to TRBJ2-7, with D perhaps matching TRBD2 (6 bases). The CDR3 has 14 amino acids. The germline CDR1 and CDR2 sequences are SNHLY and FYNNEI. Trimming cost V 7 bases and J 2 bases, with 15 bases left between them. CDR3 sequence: CASNPGEVTYEQYF. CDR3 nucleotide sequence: TGTGCCAGCAACCCGGGGGAGGTCACCTACGAGCAGTACTTC.

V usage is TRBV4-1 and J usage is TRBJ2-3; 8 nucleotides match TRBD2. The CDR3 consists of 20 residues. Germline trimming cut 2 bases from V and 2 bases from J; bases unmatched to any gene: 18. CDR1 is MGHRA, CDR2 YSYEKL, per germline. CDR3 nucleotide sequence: TGCGCCAGCAGCCAAACGAAACTCTTGCCCGGGACTAGACCCACAGATACGCAGTATTTT. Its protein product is CASSQTKLLPGTRPTDTQYF.

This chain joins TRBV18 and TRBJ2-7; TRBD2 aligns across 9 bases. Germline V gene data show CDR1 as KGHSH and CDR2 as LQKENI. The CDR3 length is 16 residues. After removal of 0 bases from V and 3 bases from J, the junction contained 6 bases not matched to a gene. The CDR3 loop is CASSPPRGLANYEQYF. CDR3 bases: TGTGCCAGCTCACCACCAAGAGGACTAGCGAACTACGAGCAGTACTTC.

This CDR3 is CASSSLGEGTGELFF. The CDR3 coding sequence is TGTGCCAGCAGTTCCCTAGGGGAGGGCACCGGGGAGCTGTTTTTT. The chain uses TRBV28 and TRBJ2-2; 7 nucleotides align to TRBD2. CDR3 length equals 15 residues. V gave up 4 bases and J gave up 4 bases; unmatched junction bases: 6. Germline V gene sequence: CDR1 MDHEN, CDR2 SYDVKM.

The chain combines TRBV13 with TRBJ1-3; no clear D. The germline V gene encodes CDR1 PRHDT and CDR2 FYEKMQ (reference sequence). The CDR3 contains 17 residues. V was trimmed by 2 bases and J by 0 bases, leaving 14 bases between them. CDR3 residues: CASSLRAGSNSGNTIYF. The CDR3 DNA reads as TGTGCCAGCAGCTTACGAGCGGGCTCCAACTCTGGAAACACCATATATTTT.

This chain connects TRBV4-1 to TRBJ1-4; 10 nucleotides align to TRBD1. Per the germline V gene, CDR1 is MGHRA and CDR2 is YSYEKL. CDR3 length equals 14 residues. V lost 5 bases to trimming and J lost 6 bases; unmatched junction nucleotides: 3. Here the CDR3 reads CASSLTGGDEKLFF. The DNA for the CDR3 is TGCGCCAGCAGCTTGACAGGGGGCGATGAAAAACTGTTTTTT.

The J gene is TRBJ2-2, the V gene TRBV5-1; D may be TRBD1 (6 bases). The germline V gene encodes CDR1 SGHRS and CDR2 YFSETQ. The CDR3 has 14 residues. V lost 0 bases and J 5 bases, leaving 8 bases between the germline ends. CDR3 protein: CASSLAGQTGELFF. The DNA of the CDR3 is TGCGCCAGCAGCTTGGCCGGACAGACCGGGGAGCTGTTTTTT.

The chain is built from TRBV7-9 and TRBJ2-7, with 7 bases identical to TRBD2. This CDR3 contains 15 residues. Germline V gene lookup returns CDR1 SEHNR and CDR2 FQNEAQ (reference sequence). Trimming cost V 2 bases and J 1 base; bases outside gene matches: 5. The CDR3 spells CASSLYRTSSYEQYF. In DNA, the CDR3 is TGTGCCAGCAGCTTATACAGGACTAGTTCCTACGAGCAGTACTTC.